Given below is one T cell receptor (beta chain) in context. The specificity of this receptor is unknown. Per-nucleotide qualities are absent, and no much larger clonotype sits a single base away. The data stem from a study of blood T cell repertoires in COVID-19 (dated by TCRdb to the early 2020s). Regarding the complete study: Collaborator samples came from the United States, Italy and Spain and covered acute and convalescent phases of COVID-19. The prospective study material was composed of cDNA or gDNA derived from T cells, B-cell-depleted T cells, or PBMCs. Deeply sampled blood TCRbeta repertoires from subjects exposed to, actively infected with, or recovered from COVID-19 were included in the dataset. A freely available public database, intended as a resource for researchers studying the immune response to SARS-CoV-2, is where the repertoires were released. Samples were obtained from the ongoing ImmuneRACE study (first 160 participants) and from 1,254 subjects provided by 6 global collaborators. A de-identified subject ID, COVID-19 status, age in years and sex were almost always included in the sample metadata. HLA class I and class II types, where available, came from metadata supplied by the sample provider rather than from assay-based typing. The investigation overall reported the following: How much clinical and demographic metadata was included differed by source and by participant, and the metadata was provided uncurated.

A distance of 14 bases separates the germline ends of V and J, which lose 5 bases and 2 bases respectively. Including cysteine and phenylalanine, the CDR3 has 15 amino acids. Of all the DNA, just the CDR3 is kept, 45 bases in frame from base 1. Per the germline V gene (reference sequence), SEHNR is the CDR1 and FQNEAQ is the CDR2. The immunoSEQ Assay, a bias-controlled multiplex PCR, was used to amplify TCRbeta CDR3 regions from genomic DNA. The original pipeline was this. Nucleated cell counts per sample were estimated from amplification of reference gene primers within the assay. To quantify the absolute abundance of each unique TCRbeta CDR3 rearrangement, sequence reads were collapsed and filtered. For each sample, productive Simpson clonality was calculated as the square root of Simpson's diversity index across productive rearrangements. The table was pulled from immuneACCESS by TCRdb, which kept in-frame rearrangements only. Such tables lose some clones; where checked, under half of the loss comes from unresolved V genes, and the rest has no known cause. The D gene and trimming were derived from the DNA, and the V and J assignments and clone size from that table. In this sample the table shows about 340,000 clones, under 95% of which occur a single time. The ten most abundant clones make up around 3.5% of the sample.

A second Seattle source provided samples from volunteer blood donors who had recovered from COVID-19. Collaborating institutions collected whole blood in K2EDTA tubes following their own protocols. For TCRbeta analysis, collaborator samples were shipped as frozen whole blood, as isolated PBMCs, or as DNA extracted from either sample type. The sequence came from a woman aged 18-29 years who had recovered from COVID-19. The sample taken for sequencing was peripheral blood. This chain is built from TRBV7-9 and TRBJ2-3; the D region possibly corresponds to TRBD1 (5 bases align). The nucleotide sequence reads as follows: TGTGCCAGCAGCCCGACCGGCAGGGACACAGATACGCAGTATTTT. Its translation reads: CASSPTGRDTDTQYF. With the portions outside the CDR3 filled from the reference TRBV7-9 and TRBJ2-3 genes, the complete variable region becomes DTGVSQNPRHKITKRGQNVTFRCDPISEHNRLYWYRQTLGQGPEFLTYFQNEAQLEKSRLLSDRFSAERPKGSFSTLEIQRTEQGDSAMYLCASSPTGRDTDTQYFGPGTRLTVL.